One and the same sample provided the 4 T cell receptor beta chains below, sequenced in a study of cytotoxic CD8 clonotypes in ibrutinib-treated CLL (dated by TCRdb to the early 2020s). The sample's time point label, in plain terms: about eleven months on ibrutinib. The library was produced with the immunoSEQ multiplex PCR assay. This is the immuneACCESS table as TCRdb keeps it, with only in-frame sequences that have V and J called. A part of the clones is gone; compared with another copy, unresolved V genes explain less than half, and the rest is unexplained. Across this sample there are some 140,000 clones, with 75% to 95% seen only once. Approximately 10% of the sample belongs to the ten largest clones. Sequencing used PBMCs, obtained after 12 months of ibrutinib treatment. Source of these receptors: a human donor with chronic lymphocytic leukemia.

This clone was observed once. The rearrangement joins TRBV27 to TRBJ1-2; the match to TRBD1 covers 7 bases. The V and J ends lost 3 bases and 6 bases, in that order; junction bases with no gene match: 4. In germline, CDR1 is MNHEY, CDR2 SMNVEV (reference sequence). CDR3 size: 13 residues. The CDR3 spells CASSFSTGDGYTF. The CDR3 DNA follows: TGTGCCAGCAGTTTTAGTACAGGGGATGGCTACACCTTC.

This chain links TRBV30 with TRBJ2-5; 8 nucleotides match TRBD2. Germline trimming cut 5 bases from V and 7 bases from J; bases unmatched to any gene: 12. The CDR3 runs to 14 residues. Germline V gives CDR1 GTSNPN, CDR2 SVGIG (reference sequence). In nucleotides, the CDR3 is TGTGCCTGGCAAAAGAGCGGGAGCTTGGGGACCCAGTACTTC. It encodes CAWQKSGSLGTQYF. The full variable domain, rest sourced from reference TRBV30 and TRBJ2-5, is SQTIHQWPATLVQPVGSPLSLECTVEGTSNPNLYWYRQAAGRGLQLLFYSVGIGQISSEVPQNLSASRPQDRQFILSSKKLLLSDSGFYLCAWQKSGSLGTQYFGPGTRLLVL.

This clone was recorded a few times. J is TRBJ2-7 and V is TRBV19; D uncertain. The CDR3 consists of 10 residues. V lost 5 bases, J lost 4 bases, and 3 bases lay in between. Germline loops: CDR1 LNHDA, CDR2 SQIVND (reference sequence). The CDR3 sequence: CASSGYEQYF. CDR3 DNA sequence: TGTGCCAGTAGTGGGTACGAGCAGTACTTC.

The chain links TRBV11-1 to TRBJ1-4; D remains unclear. The CDR3 runs 15 residues. Germline V gene data show CDR1 as SGHAT and CDR2 as FQDESV (reference sequence). Trimming removed 2 bases at V and 5 bases at J, with 12 bases between. The CDR3 loop is CASSLSGRGNEKLFF. The CDR3 DNA follows: TGTGCCAGCAGCTTATCGGGCCGTGGGAATGAAAAACTGTTTTTT.